This T cell receptor (beta chain) was identified in a study of response to subunit inactivated influenza vaccine. MiXCR was run by TCRdb on the RT-PCR reads, yielding one entry per CDR3 protein. The table shows a few hundred thousand distinct CDR3 sequences, with 14% occurring only once. Concerning this clonotype: Its antigen remains unknown.

The germline V gene has CDR1 DFQATT and CDR2 SNEGSKA (reference sequence). This CDR3 region has 14 residues. Trimming removed 6 bases from V and 5 bases from J; junction bases left unmatched: 5. The study, taken as a whole, reports: It was suggested by the authors that few new T cells are recruited by each seasonal influenza vaccination.

The chain has TRBV20-1 and TRBJ2-2, with 11 nucleotides matching TRBD2. The TCR originated in a man in his forties or fifties who received an inactivated influenza vaccine. This specimen was PBMCs from blood, taken about 11 days after vaccination. The CDR3 is CSAVSGGATGELFF. The CDR3 coding sequence is TGCAGTGCGGTTAGCGGGGGGGCTACCGGGGAGCTGTTTTTT.